The present T cell receptor beta chain was sequenced within a study of blood T cell repertoires in COVID-19. Study overall: Acute-phase and convalescent COVID-19 samples originated in the United States, Italy and Spain. Sample material is recorded as cDNA or gDNA derived from T cells, B-cell-depleted T cells, or PBMCs.

Original processing notes: Reference gene primer amplification gave nucleated cell count estimates. Sequenced by immunoSEQ multiplex PCR; TCRdb stores in-frame clones only, minus some. That table furnishes V, J and clone size, whereas the DNA furnished D and trimming. The sample yields a few hundred thousand clones, around 81% seen once. Sequencing was performed on peripheral blood. This sequence originates from a man aged 25 to 40 who had recovered from COVID-19.

Written as DNA, the CDR3 is TGCGCCAGCAGCTCCCCTAGCACAGATACGCAGTATTTT. Translated: CASSSPSTDTQYF. The genes are TRBV5-1 and TRBJ2-3; D is unresolved. Germline CDR1 and CDR2: SGHRS and YFSETQ. V was shortened by 3 bases and J by 0 bases, with 5 bases between the two germline ends. The CDR3 runs 13 residues.